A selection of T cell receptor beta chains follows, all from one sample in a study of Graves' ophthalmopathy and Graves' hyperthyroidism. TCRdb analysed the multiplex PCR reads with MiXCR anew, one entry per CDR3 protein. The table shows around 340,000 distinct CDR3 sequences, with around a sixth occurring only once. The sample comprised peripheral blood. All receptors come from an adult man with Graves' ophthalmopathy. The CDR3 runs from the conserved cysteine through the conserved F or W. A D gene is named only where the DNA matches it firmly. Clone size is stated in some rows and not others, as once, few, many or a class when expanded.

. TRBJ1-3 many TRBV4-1 TGCGCCAGCAGCCAAGTTCACGTAGCTTCTGGAAACACCATATATTTT CASSQVHVASGNTIYF
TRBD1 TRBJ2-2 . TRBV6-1 TGTGCCAGCAGTGTCGATGGGACAGGGACCGGGGAGCTGTTTTTT CASSVDGTGTGELFF
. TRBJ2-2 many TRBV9 TGTGCCAGCAGCGCCCTGACGACCCTCGACACCGGGGAGCTGTTTTTT CASSALTTLDTGELFF
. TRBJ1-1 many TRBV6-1 TGTGCCAGCAGGAGACAAGATGAAGCTTTCTTT CASRRQDEAFF
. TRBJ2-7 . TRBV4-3 TGCGCCAGCAGCCTCAGACCAAGGTACGAGCAGTACTTC CASSLRPRYEQYF
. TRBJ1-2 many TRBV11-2 TGTGCCAGCAGCTTAACCGGGACGTCCGGTGGCTACACCTTC CASSLTGTSGGYTF
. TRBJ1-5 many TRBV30 TGTGCCTGGAGACAGGGCGGTCAGCCCCAGCATTTT CAWRQGGQPQHF
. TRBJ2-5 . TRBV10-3 TGTGCCATCAGTGAGGAGGGTAGAGGGACCCAGTACTTC CAISEEGRGTQYF
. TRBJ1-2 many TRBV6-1 TGTGCCAGCAGTGAAGTTGTAGGGGGAATCTATGGCTACACCTTC CASSEVVGGIYGYTF
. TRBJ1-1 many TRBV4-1 TGCGCCAGCAGCCAACTAACCGGGGCAGTGAACACTGAAGCTTTCTTT CASSQLTGAVNTEAFF
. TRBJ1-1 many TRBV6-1 TGTGCCAGCAGGCCCCGAGGGCGGGCGAACACTGAAGCTTTCTTT CASRPRGRANTEAFF
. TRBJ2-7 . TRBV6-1 TGTGCCAGCAGCATACGGACCGACAGCGAGCAGTACTTC CASSIRTDSEQYF
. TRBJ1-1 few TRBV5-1 TGCGCCAGCAGCGGGATCGCGGGTGGGGGTCGTGAAGCTTTCTTT CASSGIAGGGREAFF
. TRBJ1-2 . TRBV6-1 TGTGCCAGCAGGAGCCGGGACGGGGGTAACTATGGCTACACCTTC CASRSRDGGNYGYTF
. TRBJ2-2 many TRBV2 TGTGCCAGCCAGGGCGAGATGCAGACCGGGGAGCTGTTTTTT CASQGEMQTGELFF
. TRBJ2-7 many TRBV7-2 TGTGCCAGCAGCTTAGTGCAGGATTACGAGCAGTACTTC CASSLVQDYEQYF
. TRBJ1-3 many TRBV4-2 TGTGCCAGCAGCCAAGATCGGGGAACTGGAAACACCATATATTTT CASSQDRGTGNTIYF
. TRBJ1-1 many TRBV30 TGTGCCTGGAGCCGCACTGAAGCTTTCTTT CAWSRTEAFF
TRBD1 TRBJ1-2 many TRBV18 TGTGCCAGCTCTCTAAGCTTGGACAGGGATGGCTACACCTTC CASSLSLDRDGYTF
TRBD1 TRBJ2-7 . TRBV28 TGTGCCAGCAGAGTAGACAGGGGCACCTACGAGCAGTACTTC CASRVDRGTYEQYF
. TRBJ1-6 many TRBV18 TGTGCCAGCTCGACCCAGGGTCGGAGCGATAATTCACCCCTCCACTTT CASSTQGRSDNSPLHF
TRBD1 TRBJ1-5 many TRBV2 TGTGCCAGCAGCTCCCAGGGGGCACGACAGCCCCAGCATTTT CASSSQGARQPQHF
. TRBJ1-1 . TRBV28 TGTGCCGGCAGCATCTCAGGGCTCCGGGAAGCTTTCTTT CAGSISGLREAFF
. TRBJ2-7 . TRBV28 TGTGCCAGCAGTTTACTGACTACTATTACCCAGACACATAGCTACGAGCAGTACTTC CASSLLTTITQTHSYEQYF
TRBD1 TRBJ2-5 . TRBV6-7 TGTGCCAGCAGTTACTCCCGGACAGGGGACGGAGAGACCCAGTACTTC CASSYSRTGDGETQYF
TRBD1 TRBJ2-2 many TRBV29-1 TGCAGCGCCGACAGGGGCGGAACCGGGGAGCTGTTTTTT CSADRGGTGELFF
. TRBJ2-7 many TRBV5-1 TGCGCCAGCAGCTTGGTCGTGCGTGGTTACGAGCAGTACTTC CASSLVVRGYEQYF
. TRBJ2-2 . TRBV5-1 TGCGCCAGCAGCTTGGTCATGGGTGCCGGGGAGCTGTTTTTT CASSLVMGAGELFF